The 4 T cell receptor beta chains below were found in one sample sequenced in a study of blood T cell repertoires in COVID-19. Sequencing was performed with immunoSEQ multiplex PCR; in TCRdb, only in-frame clones are kept and a portion is missing. The sample contains approximately 270,000 clones, about 85% of which appear only once. The sequenced sample consisted of peripheral blood. The source is a man aged 18 to 29 with active or convalescent COVID-19.

The chain has TRBV7-2 and TRBJ2-2, with D possibly matching TRBD1 (7 bases). Germline V gene sequence: CDR1 SGHTA, CDR2 FQGNSA. V gave up 2 bases and J gave up 5 bases, with 12 bases separating them. This CDR3 comprises 15 residues. CDR3 protein: CASSLIQGRTGELFF. CDR3 DNA sequence: TGTGCCAGCAGCTTAATACAGGGGAGGACCGGGGAGCTGTTTTTT.

This rearrangement joins TRBV2 to TRBJ1-2; the match to TRBD1 covers 9 bases. The junction had 4 bases not matched to a gene; V was cut back by 5 bases and J by 6 bases. Germline V lookup: CDR1 SNHLY, CDR2 FYNNEI. The CDR3 consists of 13 residues. The CDR3 region is CASSLGQGHGYTF. In nucleotides, the CDR3 is TGTGCCAGCAGTCTGGGACAGGGACATGGCTACACCTTC.

The chain couples TRBV5-1 to TRBJ2-3, with D unresolved. Between the trimmed V and J ends, which lost 3 bases and 8 bases, there was a span of 7 bases. This CDR3 comprises 11 residues. Per germline, CDR1 SGHRS and CDR2 YFSETQ. CDR3 coding DNA: TGCGCCAGCAGCTCCCCGGGTACGCAGTATTTT. This codes for CASSSPGTQYF.

The gene calls are TRBV5-1 and TRBJ1-1, with 8 bases matching TRBD1. CDR1 and CDR2 (germline): SGHRS, YFSETQ. CDR3 length equals 16 residues. V lost 0 bases to trimming and J lost 0 bases; unmatched junction nucleotides: 4. This CDR3 is CASSLAQGAMNTEAFF. In DNA, the CDR3 is TGCGCCAGCAGCTTGGCGCAGGGGGCAATGAACACTGAAGCTTTCTTT.